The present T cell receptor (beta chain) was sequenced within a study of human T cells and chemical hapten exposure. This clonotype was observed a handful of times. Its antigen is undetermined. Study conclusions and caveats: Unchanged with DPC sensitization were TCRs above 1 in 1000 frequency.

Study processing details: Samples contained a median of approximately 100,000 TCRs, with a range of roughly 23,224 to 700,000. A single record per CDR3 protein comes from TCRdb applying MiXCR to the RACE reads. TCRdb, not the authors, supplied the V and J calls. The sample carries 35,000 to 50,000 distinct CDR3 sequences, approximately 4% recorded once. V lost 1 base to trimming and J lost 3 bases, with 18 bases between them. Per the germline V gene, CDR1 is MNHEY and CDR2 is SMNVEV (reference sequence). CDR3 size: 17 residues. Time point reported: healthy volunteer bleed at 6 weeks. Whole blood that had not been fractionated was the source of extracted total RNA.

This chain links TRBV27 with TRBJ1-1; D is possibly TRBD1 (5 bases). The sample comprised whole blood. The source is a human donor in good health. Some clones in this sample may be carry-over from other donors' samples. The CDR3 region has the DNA TGTGCCAGCAGTTTATTTGGCCTATCGAGGGGAGACACTGAAGCTTTCTTT. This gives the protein CASSLFGLSRGDTEAFF.